One sample yielded the 18 T cell receptor beta chains listed below, sequenced in a study of early T cells in non-severe SARS-CoV-2 infection. TCRdb analysed the 5' RACE reads with MiXCR anew, one entry per CDR3 protein. The sample lists tens of thousands of distinct CDR3 sequences; about a tenth were seen once. The sequenced sample was whole blood, obtained at baseline. The source is an adult who was a healthcare worker with PCR-confirmed SARS-CoV-2 infection or an uninfected control (not recorded which).

This clonotype has just a few counts. The gene calls are TRBV5-4 and TRBJ1-4, with a possible D match to TRBD1 (5 bases). The CDR3 consists of 14 residues. The germline V and J ends were trimmed by 3 bases and 10 bases, with 16 bases remaining between them. CDR1 and CDR2 from the germline V gene are SGHNT and YYREEE (reference sequence). CDR3 in amino acids: CASSSRGDGGKLFF. In DNA, the CDR3 is TGTGCCAGCAGCTCAAGAGGGGACGGGGGAAAACTGTTTTTT. Full variable domain (missing parts from reference TRBV5-4 and TRBJ1-4): ETGVTQSPTHLIKTRGQQVTLRCSSQSGHNTVSWYQQALGQGPQFIFQYYREEENGRGNFPPRFSGLQFPNYSSELNVNALELDDSALYLCASSSRGDGGKLFFGSGTQLSVL.

This chain links TRBV7-8 with TRBJ2-5, with D possibly being TRBD1 or TRBD2 (5 bases each). Germline V gives CDR1 SGHVS, CDR2 FQNEAQ. The CDR3 has 15 residues. Trimming removed 5 bases from V and 5 bases from J, with 18 bases in between. The CDR3 here is CASSVGDPMRETQYF. The CDR3 bases are TGTGCCAGCAGCGTCGGGGACCCCATGCGGGAGACCCAGTACTTC.

This clonotype was found a few times. CDR3 nucleotides: TGTGCCAGCAGCTTCGCTGGGACAGGGGACTCCTACAATGAGCAGTTCTTC. Amino acids: CASSFAGTGDSYNEQFF. The genes are TRBV7-2 and TRBJ2-1; 10 nucleotides align to TRBD1. This CDR3 has 17 residues. Germline V gene data show CDR1 as SGHTA and CDR2 as FQGNSA. The trim removed 3 bases at V and 0 bases at J, leaving 5 bases unmatched. The entire variable domain, with the rest obtained from reference TRBV7-2 and TRBJ2-1, is as follows: GAGVSQSPSNKVTEKGKDVELRCDPISGHTALYWYRQSLGQGLEFLIYFQGNSAPDKSGLPSDRFSAERTGGSVSTLTIQRTQQEDSAVYLCASSFAGTGDSYNEQFFGPGTRLTVL.

The chain uses TRBV7-9 and TRBJ2-1, with D uncertain. Trimming cost V 5 bases and J 6 bases, with 20 bases left between them. CDR3 length: 16 residues. In germline, CDR1 is SEHNR, CDR2 FQNEAQ (reference sequence). Here the CDR3 reads CASSPRSPGSRNEQFF. The CDR3 bases are TGTGCCAGCAGCCCCCGGTCCCCTGGTTCTCGCAATGAGCAGTTCTTC.

The J gene is TRBJ1-3, the V gene TRBV3-1; D not resolved. The CDR3 has 13 amino acids. Germline V gives CDR1 LGHDT, CDR2 YNNKEL (reference sequence). Trimming stripped 2 bases from V and 7 bases from J, with 9 bases between. The CDR3 DNA is TGTGCCAGCAGCCAACCCTATAGGAACACCATATATTTT. This translates into CASSQPYRNTIYF.

The chain links TRBV2 to TRBJ2-7; no firm D call. Germline CDR1 is SNHLY and CDR2 is FYNNEI. This CDR3 is 15 amino acids long. Deletions cut 0 bases from V and 0 bases from J, with 9 bases between. The DNA for the CDR3 is TGTGCCAGCAGTGAAGCGGTTATAGTCTCCTACGAGCAGTACTTC. Protein: CASSEAVIVSYEQYF.

The chain has TRBV5-1 and TRBJ1-3; D is possibly TRBD1 (5 bases). The CDR3 runs 15 residues. The germline CDR1 and CDR2 sequences are SGHRS and YFSETQ. Trimming cost V 0 bases and J 4 bases, with 11 bases left between them. Here the CDR3 DNA reads TGCGCCAGCAGCTTGGACAGGAACGCGGGAAACACCATATATTTT. Its translation: CASSLDRNAGNTIYF.

The chain uses TRBV6-5 and TRBJ2-1; a weak D match, TRBD2 (6 bases). Germline-derived CDR1 and CDR2 are MNHEY and SVGAGI. The CDR3 consists of 16 residues. Trimming removed 0 bases from V and 6 bases from J, with 15 bases in between. The CDR3 region has the DNA TGTGCCAGCAGTTACTCCTGGGGGGAGTCGCCCAATGAGCAGTTCTTC. It yields the protein CASSYSWGESPNEQFF.

This clonotype occurred many times. The chain couples TRBV2 to TRBJ2-7, with 7 bases identical to TRBD2. This CDR3 region has 13 residues. Germline CDR1 and CDR2: SNHLY and FYNNEI. Trimming removed 8 bases from V and 5 bases from J; junction bases left unmatched: 9. CDR3 bases: TGTGCCAGCTTACGTGGGGGGGGTGACGAGCAGTACTTC. This sequence encodes CASLRGGGDEQYF.

The chain combines TRBV30 with TRBJ1-2; D remains ambiguous. The CDR3 spans 12 residues. V dropped 1 base and J dropped 5 bases, with 8 bases sitting between them. Germline V gives CDR1 GTSNPN, CDR2 SVGIG (reference sequence). The CDR3 here is CAWSDGRYGYTF. DNA of the CDR3: TGTGCCTGGAGTGATGGCCGTTATGGCTACACCTTC.

This clonotype was observed at least ten times. The genes are TRBV5-6 and TRBJ1-1; no reliable D call. The CDR3 is made up of 14 amino acids. Germline CDR1 and CDR2: SGHDT and YYEEEE. V lost 0 bases and J 1 base, leaving 7 bases between the germline ends. CDR3 sequence: CASSLGHANTEAFF. In DNA form, the CDR3 reads TGTGCCAGCAGCTTGGGACACGCGAACACTGAAGCTTTCTTT.

This clonotype showed up just a few times. The V and J genes are TRBV2 and TRBJ2-1; D not resolved. Trimming took off 3 bases at V and 7 bases at J, with 10 bases between the two ends. Germline V gene lookup returns CDR1 SNHLY and CDR2 FYNNEI. The CDR3 covers 13 residues. In DNA form, the CDR3 reads TGTGCCAGCAGTGACCCCCCGGCAAATGAGCAGTTCTTC. Its protein is CASSDPPANEQFF.

This clonotype was seen at least ten times. The chain links TRBV20-1 to TRBJ1-1; D call uncertain. The CDR3 spans 13 residues. V was shortened by 2 bases and J by 11 bases, with 18 bases between the two germline ends. Per germline, CDR1 DFQATT and CDR2 SNEGSKA (reference sequence). CDR3 nucleotide sequence: TGCAGTGCTAGAAGCGGAGGCTCCACCGGGGCTTTCTTT. As protein: CSARSGGSTGAFF.

The sample holds a few counts of this clonotype. The chain is built from TRBV6-5 and TRBJ1-6; D is ambiguous. Trimming cost V 0 bases and J 10 bases, with 22 bases left between them. CDR3 length: 18 amino acids. CDR1 is MNHEY and CDR2 is SVGAGI in the germline V gene. Here the CDR3 reads CASSYSSGMRPVESPLHF. CDR3 sequence (DNA): TGTGCCAGCAGTTACTCGAGTGGGATGCGTCCAGTCGAATCACCCCTCCACTTT.

The chain joins TRBV7-2 to TRBJ2-3; TRBD1 matches 8 bases. Germline loops: CDR1 SGHTA, CDR2 FQGNSA. V dropped 3 bases and J dropped 4; count of bases not matched to a gene: 6. The CDR3 totals 15 residues. The CDR3 spells CASSFLGRGPDTQYF. CDR3 sequence (DNA): TGTGCCAGCAGCTTTCTCGGCAGGGGGCCAGATACGCAGTATTTT.

V usage is TRBV12-3 or TRBV12-4 and J usage is TRBJ2-2, with D tentatively TRBD1 (6 bases). With 10 bases removed from V and 3 bases from J, the gap between germline ends came to 15 bases. The CDR3 is made up of 14 amino acids. DNA for the CDR3: TGTGCCACTGGGATCAGGGGATACACCGGGGAGCTGTTTTTT. This gives the protein CATGIRGYTGELFF.

This clonotype has more than one count but fewer than ten. The J gene is TRBJ2-7, the V gene TRBV5-1; maybe TRBD2 (5 bases). Germline lookup yields CDR1 SGHRS and CDR2 YFSETQ. V shed 3 bases and J shed 3 bases, with 10 bases lying between them. The CDR3 has 13 amino acids. The DNA for the CDR3 is TGCGCCAGCAGCTCGGGAAATCACTACGAGCAGTACTTC. Protein: CASSSGNHYEQYF.

The chain has TRBV29-1 and TRBJ1-5; TRBD1 aligns across 7 bases. Germline values: CDR1 SQVTM, CDR2 ANQGSEA. Losses at the gene ends were 8 bases for V and 2 bases for J; bases not matched to a gene: 9. The CDR3 spans 14 residues. In nucleotides, the CDR3 is TGCAGCACATCGACAGGGACGGGCAATCAGCCCCAGCATTTT. Translated: CSTSTGTGNQPQHF.